These 26 T cell receptor beta chains were sequenced from one sample in a study of lymphopenia after photon versus proton radiotherapy. Profiling relied on immunoSEQ multiplex PCR, and the TCRdb table lists in-frame clones only, not all of them. The repertoire holds approximately 91,000 clones, with around 83% as singletons. This sample comprised peripheral blood, obtained from a patient treated with proton-based radiotherapy. The receptor source for this set is a man in his 60s with pancreatic cancer.

V gene TRBV27 combines with J gene TRBJ2-1; 7 nucleotides agree with TRBD2. Trimming cost V 3 bases and J 7 bases; bases outside gene matches: 6. CDR1 is MNHEY and CDR2 is SMNVEV in the germline V gene (reference sequence). The CDR3 contains 14 residues. The CDR3 region is CASSFPGLGNEQFF. The CDR3 bases are TGTGCCAGCAGTTTCCCCGGACTAGGGAATGAGCAGTTCTTC.

The chain has TRBV5-6 and TRBJ2-3; 7 nucleotides line up with TRBD1. V shed 4 bases, J shed 5 bases, and the junction held 22 bases outside the gene matches. CDR3 length: 19 amino acids. Germline V lookup: CDR1 SGHDT, CDR2 YYEEEE. CDR3 sequence: CASSRPHTWGDREGDTQYF. The CDR3 bases are TGTGCCAGCAGCCGCCCGCACACATGGGGTGACAGGGAAGGAGATACGCAGTATTTT.

This clone was detected once. The rearrangement uses TRBV28 and TRBJ2-1, with a possible D match to TRBD1 (6 bases). Trimming took off 3 bases at V and 4 bases at J, with 19 bases between the two ends. The CDR3 totals 17 residues. Looked up from germline, CDR1 is MDHEN and CDR2 is SYDVKM. The CDR3 sequence is CASSFSVGQTRYNEQFF. CDR3 sequence (DNA): TGTGCCAGCAGTTTTTCAGTGGGACAAACCCGTTACAATGAGCAGTTCTTC.

The chain joins TRBV28 to TRBJ2-3, with 14 bases identical to TRBD2. V was pared by 5 bases and J by 6 bases, with 10 bases of the junction left unmatched. The CDR3 extends over 17 amino acids. Germline CDR1 reads MDHEN; CDR2 reads SYDVKM. CDR3 sequence reads: CASSPTLGLAGVDTQYF. The CDR3 nucleotides read TGTGCCAGCAGTCCAACACTGGGACTAGCGGGAGTGGATACGCAGTATTTT.

J is TRBJ1-5 and V is TRBV2; D unresolved. Germline CDR1 SNHLY, CDR2 FYNNEI. The CDR3 length is 13 residues. Trimming shortened V by 6 bases and J by 9 bases, and 15 bases separated the two germline ends. The CDR3 loop is CASRSQPSRPQHF. In DNA form, the CDR3 reads TGTGCCAGCAGGTCCCAGCCCTCAAGGCCCCAGCATTTT.

The chain recombines TRBV15 with TRBJ2-3; 10 bases are shared with TRBD2. V shed 0 bases and J 0 bases; nucleotides not matched to a gene: 3. CDR1 is LNHNV, CDR2 YYDKDF, per germline (reference sequence). The CDR3 has 17 amino acids. CDR3: CATSRDSSGRSTDTQYF. For the CDR3, the DNA is TGTGCCACCAGCAGAGATTCTAGCGGGAGAAGCACAGATACGCAGTATTTT. Complete variable domain (other parts from reference TRBV15 and TRBJ2-3): DAMVIQNPRYQVTQFGKPVTLSCSQTLNHNVMYWYQQKSSQAPKLLFHYYDKDFNNEADTPDNFQSRRPNTSFCFLDIRSPGLGDTAMYLCATSRDSSGRSTDTQYFGPGTRLTVL.

The CDR3 is CASRSPGQRISYEQYF. The CDR3 coding sequence is TGTGCCAGCAGAAGTCCGGGACAGAGAATCTCCTACGAGCAGTACTTC. The gene calls are TRBV11-2 and TRBJ2-7; 7 bases line up with TRBD1. Germline V gene data show CDR1 as SGHAT and CDR2 as FQNNGV. The trim removed 6 bases at V and 0 bases at J, leaving 11 bases unmatched. This CDR3 comprises 16 residues.

This chain uses TRBV7-9 with TRBJ2-3; D unclear. There are 13 residues in the CDR3. From germline, CDR1 is SEHNR and CDR2 FQNEAQ (reference sequence). V lost 5 bases and J lost 6, with 12 bases in between. The CDR3 reads CASSPRPQDTQYF. The CDR3 DNA sequence: TGTGCCAGCAGCCCCCGCCCCCAGGATACGCAGTATTTT.

The rearrangement uses TRBV20-1 and TRBJ1-2, with D uncertain. The length of the CDR3 is 10 residues. Per the germline V gene, CDR1 is DFQATT and CDR2 is SNEGSKA (reference sequence). V was pared by 0 bases and J by 8 bases, with 4 bases between. CDR3 DNA sequence: TGCAGTGCTAGAGAGGGGGGCTACACCTTC. It codes for CSAREGGYTF.

The rearrangement joins TRBV6-5 to TRBJ2-3, with D tentatively TRBD1 or TRBD2 (5 bases each). Germline loops: CDR1 MNHEY, CDR2 SVGAGI. V was trimmed by 10 bases and J by 0 bases, leaving 14 bases between them. This CDR3 comprises 14 residues. CDR3 region: CATKRGGSTDTQYF. The CDR3 nucleotides read TGTGCCACCAAGAGGGGCGGGAGCACAGATACGCAGTATTTT.

The chain couples TRBV7-6 to TRBJ2-5; D is undetermined. V shed 2 bases and J shed 3 bases, with 4 bases lying between them. The CDR3 loop spans 12 amino acids. Germline CDR1 is SGHVS and CDR2 is FNYEAQ. The CDR3 nucleotides read TGTGCCAGCAGCTTAAGTGAAGAGACCCAGTACTTC. Its protein product is CASSLSEETQYF.

The chain employs TRBV6-6 and TRBJ1-5; D might be TRBD1 (5 bases). Trimming stripped 1 base from V and 2 bases from J, with 9 bases between. This CDR3 comprises 15 residues. Per the germline V gene, CDR1 is MNHNY and CDR2 is SVGAGI (reference sequence). For the CDR3, the DNA is TGTGCCAGCAGTTACTTAGGGGTGGGCAATCAGCCCCAGCATTTT. The encoded protein is CASSYLGVGNQPQHF.

The rearrangement links TRBV7-2 to TRBJ2-5; TRBD2 matches 9 bases. The tail of the sequence fits TRBJ2-7 better, so the J call may be wrong. CDR3 length: 16 amino acids. Germline assignment: CDR1 SGHTA and CDR2 FQGNSA. CDR3 bases: TGTGCCAGCAGCCCGCCGGGGGCGGGAGGGACCTACGAGCAGTACTTC. As protein: CASSPPGAGGTYEQYF.

The chain is built from TRBV9 and TRBJ2-7; 8 nucleotides align to TRBD2. CDR3 length: 15 residues. The junction had 11 bases not matched to a gene; V was cut back by 0 bases and J by 9 bases. Looked up from germline, CDR1 is SGDLS and CDR2 is YYNGEE. The CDR3 DNA follows: TGTGCCAGCAGCGTAGGGGGTAGCGGGGTCTCTTGGCAGTACTTC. It codes for CASSVGGSGVSWQYF. The complete variable domain, with remaining parts taken from reference TRBV9 and TRBJ2-7, reads DSGVTQTPKHLITATGQRVTLRCSPRSGDLSVYWYQQSLDQGLQFLIQYYNGEERAKGNILERFSAQQFPDLHSELNLSSLELGDSALYFCASSVGGSGVSWQYFGPGTRLTVT.

The chain links TRBV7-2 to TRBJ2-1; 9 nucleotides match TRBD2. CDR3 length equals 15 residues. Per germline, CDR1 SGHTA and CDR2 FQGNSA. V shed 10 bases, J shed 7 bases, and the junction held 14 bases outside the gene matches. CDR3: CATAPASGVGNEQFF. The CDR3, as DNA: TGTGCCACCGCCCCGGCTAGCGGGGTGGGGAATGAGCAGTTCTTC.

V and J are TRBV7-2 and TRBJ2-7, with D perhaps TRBD1 or TRBD2 (6 bases each). Trimming pared 1 base from V and 3 bases from J, leaving 10 bases between. Germline values: CDR1 SGHTA, CDR2 FQGNSA. This CDR3 spans 14 amino acids. CDR3 sequence: CASSLGGGGYEQYF. Here the CDR3 DNA reads TGTGCCAGCAGCTTAGGTGGAGGGGGCTACGAGCAGTACTTC.

This clone has only a few counts. J is TRBJ1-2 and V is TRBV19; tentative D call: TRBD1 (6 bases). The germline gives CDR1 LNHDA, CDR2 SQIVND (reference sequence). Trimming took off 9 bases at V and 4 bases at J, with 18 bases between the two ends. The CDR3 contains 14 residues. The CDR3 DNA sequence: TGTGCCAGCCTTCCACAGGGTAGTAGCTATGGCTACACCTTC. As protein: CASLPQGSSYGYTF.

This sequence joins TRBV28 and TRBJ1-4; 9 bases fit TRBD1. Per germline, CDR1 MDHEN and CDR2 SYDVKM. The CDR3 runs 15 residues. V shed 7 bases and J 11 bases; nucleotides not matched to a gene: 14. CDR3 in amino acids: CASTASGTGSVKLFF. The CDR3 DNA follows: TGTGCCAGCACCGCGTCGGGGACAGGGTCTGTTAAACTGTTTTTT.

The chain couples TRBV5-1 to TRBJ1-2, with D possibly matching TRBD1 (6 bases). CDR1 is SGHRS, CDR2 YFSETQ, per germline. The V and J ends lost 4 bases and 6 bases respectively, with 22 bases between them. There are 16 residues in the CDR3. CDR3 sequence reads: CASSLGSTGSRNGYTF. The CDR3, as DNA: TGCGCCAGCAGCCTTGGATCGACAGGAAGTAGAAATGGCTACACCTTC. Combining the CDR3 with reference TRBV5-1 and TRBJ1-2 gives the whole variable domain KAGVTQTPRYLIKTRGQQVTLSCSPISGHRSVSWYQQTPGQGLQFLFEYFSETQRNKGNFPGRFSGRQFSNSRSEMNVSTLELGDSALYLCASSLGSTGSRNGYTFGSGTRLTVV.

The gene calls are TRBV9 and TRBJ2-2; D is undetermined. The ends were cut back, 1 base at V and 6 bases at J, with 4 bases in the middle. There are 12 residues in the CDR3. Germline V CDR1 and CDR2: SGDLS, YYNGEE. DNA for the CDR3: TGTGCCAGCAGCGTAAGGGCCGGGGAGCTGTTTTTT. This gives the protein CASSVRAGELFF. The full variable domain, completed using reference TRBV9 and TRBJ2-2, is DSGVTQTPKHLITATGQRVTLRCSPRSGDLSVYWYQQSLDQGLQFLIQYYNGEERAKGNILERFSAQQFPDLHSELNLSSLELGDSALYFCASSVRAGELFFGEGSRLTVL.

The V call is TRBV19, the J call TRBJ2-2; the D is unclear. The ends were cut back, 1 base at V and 2 bases at J, with 11 bases in the middle. CDR3 length: 16 residues. Germline assignment: CDR1 LNHDA and CDR2 SQIVND (reference sequence). This CDR3 is CASSIGGSINTGELFF. The CDR3 DNA is TGTGCCAGTAGTATAGGTGGCAGTATAAACACCGGGGAGCTGTTTTTT.

The rearrangement joins TRBV2 to TRBJ1-2; tentative D call: TRBD1 (5 bases). V was pared by 3 bases and J by 4 bases, with 12 bases between. Germline V lookup: CDR1 SNHLY, CDR2 FYNNEI. The CDR3 runs 14 residues. The CDR3 spells CASSDGDVFYGYTF. CDR3 bases: TGTGCCAGCAGTGACGGGGACGTTTTCTATGGCTACACCTTC.

Only one count was recorded for this clone. The chain is built from TRBV28 and TRBJ1-1; possibly TRBD1 for D (6 bases). Germline V CDR1 and CDR2: MDHEN, SYDVKM. This CDR3 has 14 residues. The V end was cut by 3 bases, the J end by 9 bases, with 17 bases between. The CDR3 loop is CASSFGGPGRKAFF. DNA for the CDR3: TGTGCCAGCAGTTTCGGGGGCCCCGGAAGAAAAGCTTTCTTT.

The gene calls are TRBV7-2 and TRBJ2-3; no clear D gene. Trimming cost V 1 base and J 2 bases, with 10 bases left between them. Germline-derived CDR1 and CDR2 are SGHTA and FQGNSA. The CDR3 sequence is 15 residues long. The CDR3 nucleotides are TGTGCCAGCAGCTTAGTAAGGGTATACACAGATACGCAGTATTTT. Amino acid sequence: CASSLVRVYTDTQYF.

The V gene is TRBV23-1, the J gene TRBJ2-7; 8 bases are shared with TRBD2. TRBV23-1 is sorted into the ORF group, with uncertain function. The CDR3 sequence is 15 residues long. V was clipped by 3 bases and J by 4 bases; unmatched bases: 8. CDR3: CASSHLAGLPYEQYF. For the CDR3, the DNA is TGCGCCAGCAGTCACCTAGCGGGCCTGCCTTACGAGCAGTACTTC.

The chain uses TRBV2 and TRBJ1-5; D is perhaps TRBD1 (6 bases). Germline CDR1 and CDR2: SNHLY and FYNNEI. V lost 7 bases, J lost 7 bases, and 17 bases lay in between. The CDR3 runs 14 residues. CDR3 nucleotide sequence: TGTGCCAGCAATCCACAGGGTAGAGGACAGCCCCAGCATTTT. As protein: CASNPQGRGQPQHF. The full variable domain, in which reference TRBV2 and TRBJ1-5 provide the parts outside the CDR3, is EPEVTQTPSHQVTQMGQEVILRCVPISNHLYFYWYRQILGQKVEFLVSFYNNEISEKSEIFDDQFSVERPDGSNFTLKIRSTKLEDSAMYFCASNPQGRGQPQHFGDGTRLSIL.